This T cell receptor beta chain is from a study of blood T cells in healthy people across ages. General study findings and limits: Older age went with lower TCR beta diversity per million T cells, in a roughly linear way.

There are 16 residues in the CDR3. The junction had 4 bases not matched to a gene; V was cut back by 3 bases and J by 0 bases. Note on this clonotype: What it binds is unknown.

With a J-beta primer mix and a sample-barcoded 5' primer, a second PCR ran 7 to 11 cycles. TCRdb passed the 5' RACE reads through MiXCR, listing each CDR3 protein once. Of around 800,000 distinct CDR3 sequences listed, under 55% are singletons. Sequenced input: blood. V usage is TRBV12-3 or TRBV12-4 and J usage is TRBJ1-2, with 10 bases that match TRBD1. This receptor was taken from a man in his 60s in good health. Here the CDR3 DNA reads TGTGCCAGCAGTTTTGGGACAGGGGTATCTAACTATGGCTACACCTTC. Its protein is CASSFGTGVSNYGYTF.